The next 12 T cell receptor beta chains were all read from a single sample in a study of blood T cells in healthy people across ages. A J-beta primer mix and a sample-barcoded 5' primer were used in a second PCR of roughly 6 to 12 cycles. A single record per CDR3 protein comes from TCRdb applying MiXCR to the 5' RACE reads. The table records about 1.8 million distinct CDR3 sequences, just under 50% of them present only once. The sample taken for sequencing was blood. These receptors were collected from a woman aged 40 to 50 in good health.

V and J are TRBV18 and TRBJ2-5; D might be TRBD2 (5 bases). The germline gives CDR1 KGHSH, CDR2 LQKENI. CDR3 size: 13 residues. Trimming removed 6 bases at V and 5 bases at J, with 13 bases between. In nucleotides, the CDR3 is TGTGCCAGCTCCCTTGGACTTATGGAGACCCAGTACTTC. Its translation is CASSLGLMETQYF.

The V gene is TRBV20-1, the J gene TRBJ2-3; 8 bases are a match to TRBD2. This CDR3 comprises 15 residues. CDR1 and CDR2 from the germline V gene are DFQATT and SNEGSKA (reference sequence). Unmatched junction bases numbered 8, after V lost 0 bases and J lost 6 bases. The DNA of the CDR3 is TGCAGTGCTAGAGATCCTCGGGGGGGCGGGGATACGCAGTATTTT. Encoded protein: CSARDPRGGGDTQYF.

V and J are TRBV5-1 and TRBJ2-1, with a possible D match to TRBD1 (6 bases). Trimming cost V 1 base and J 0 bases, with 17 bases left between them. The V gene's germline CDR1 is SGHRS and CDR2 YFSETQ. The CDR3 has 18 residues. Here the CDR3 reads CASSLMGAILSSYNEQFF. CDR3 sequence (DNA): TGCGCCAGCAGCTTGATGGGGGCCATTCTTAGCTCCTACAATGAGCAGTTCTTC.

This clonotype was counted only a few times. This chain joins TRBV28 and TRBJ1-2; D not certain. Germline CDR1 MDHEN, CDR2 SYDVKM. Trimming shortened V by 4 bases and J by 5 bases, and 8 bases separated the two germline ends. CDR3 size: 12 residues. In DNA form, the CDR3 reads TGTGCCAGCAGTTCCCAGGATTATGGCTACACCTTC. Its translation: CASSSQDYGYTF.

The chain recombines TRBV27 with TRBJ2-5; 8 nucleotides match TRBD2. The CDR3 loop spans 18 amino acids. V dropped 2 bases and J dropped 2; count of bases not matched to a gene: 13. Germline CDR1 is MNHEY and CDR2 is SMNVEV (reference sequence). In nucleotides, the CDR3 is TGTGCCAGCAGTTTACGTACAAGCCGGGGGGGCGTGCAAGAGACCCAGTACTTC. It yields the protein CASSLRTSRGGVQETQYF.

This clonotype was counted a few times. The chain links TRBV7-2 to TRBJ2-3; the D gene is possibly TRBD2 (6 bases). This CDR3 is built from 14 residues. V was shortened by 6 bases and J by 4 bases, with 14 bases between the two germline ends. The V gene's germline CDR1 is SGHTA and CDR2 FQGNSA. The CDR3 DNA is TGTGCCAGCAGAGGGACTCCGACGGCAGATACGCAGTATTTT. Residues: CASRGTPTADTQYF.

The chain employs TRBV6-5 and TRBJ2-1, with D perhaps matching TRBD2 (5 bases). The J call may be in error: the DNA end matches TRBJ2-7 better. The germline gives CDR1 MNHEY, CDR2 SVGAGI. The CDR3 runs 16 residues. The CDR3 protein is CASSYSIGSSYNEQYF. CDR3 DNA: TGTGCCAGCAGTTACTCGATTGGGAGCTCCTACAATGAGCAGTACTTC.

In its sample, this clonotype was seen a few times. The rearrangement joins TRBV20-1 to TRBJ1-4; D gene ambiguous. The CDR3 runs 12 residues. Per the germline V gene, CDR1 is DFQATT and CDR2 is SNEGSKA (reference sequence). Trimming removed 3 bases at V and 1 base at J, with 3 bases between. CDR3 sequence (DNA): TGCAGTGCTAGCGTAACTAATGAAAAACTGTTTTTT. Protein sequence: CSASVTNEKLFF.

The chain is built from TRBV5-1 and TRBJ2-7, with D maybe TRBD1 (5 bases). The CDR3 is 15 residues long. Per the germline V gene, CDR1 is SGHRS and CDR2 is YFSETQ. The V gene lost 4 bases and the J gene lost 5 bases, with 19 bases spanning the gap. CDR3 loop: CASSMLSGQPHEQYF. DNA of the CDR3: TGCGCCAGCAGCATGCTATCCGGACAACCTCACGAGCAGTACTTC.

V and J are TRBV4-2 and TRBJ2-2, with TRBD2 matching 7 bases. V lost 3 bases to trimming and J lost 10 bases; unmatched junction nucleotides: 5. This CDR3 region has 13 residues. The germline V gene has CDR1 LGHNA and CDR2 YNFKEQ. The CDR3: CASSQGEGEELFF. In DNA form, the CDR3 reads TGTGCCAGCAGCCAGGGGGAGGGAGAGGAGCTGTTTTTT.

This chain connects TRBV25-1 to TRBJ2-3, with 7 bases lining up with TRBD1. Germline loops: CDR1 MGHDK, CDR2 SYGVNS. J lost 1 base, V lost 6 bases, and 10 bases had no gene match. This CDR3 is built from 16 residues. The CDR3 sequence is CASSPIGTGGTDTQYF. Written as DNA, the CDR3 is TGTGCCAGCAGCCCTATCGGAACAGGGGGCACAGATACGCAGTATTTT.

This clonotype appeared once. The V gene is TRBV2, the J gene TRBJ2-1; 8 bases line up with TRBD2. V lost 9 bases and J lost 4; bases outside the gene matches: 14. Germline assignment: CDR1 SNHLY and CDR2 FYNNEI. CDR3 length equals 16 residues. CDR3: CARQHGASGSYNEQFF. CDR3 sequence (DNA): TGTGCCAGACAGCATGGCGCTAGCGGGTCTTACAATGAGCAGTTCTTC.